This entry concerns a single T cell receptor beta chain. It has no known antigen specificity. The input lacks base qualities; no much larger clone sits a single base away. The library was produced with 5' RACE. The sequencer listed for this sample is Illumina HiSeq 2000. A universal primer binding site was added through template switching, and the final cDNA carried a unique molecular identifier so that TCR cDNA molecules could be counted accurately. First-strand cDNA for TCR alpha and beta chains was synthesized from specific primers in the conserved constant-segment region. To control for contamination, each cDNA library was double barcoded with a SMART-Mk sample barcode plus Illumina barcodes. TruSeq adapter sequences, together with Illumina sample barcodes, were added in two successive PCR steps. TCR alpha and beta cDNA libraries were sequenced on the Illumina HiSeq platform with custom primers. As for the authors' bioinformatics: Unique molecular identifiers were extracted from raw reads with MiGEC, and CDR3 positions were determined with MiXCR. For each individual, recombination models were inferred using an EM algorithm with the repgenHMM and IGoR tools. The tcR package in R was used for shared clonotype analysis, with sharing normalized by the product of cloneset sizes. To study raw recombination free of thymic and clonal selection effects, out-of-frame nonproductive sequences were analyzed. TCRdb reran the public reads through fastp at Q25 and MiXCR, keeping productive beta chains. Duplicate CDR3 protein sequences are folded into a single record with the most common DNA and genes. These V and J calls are TCRdb output, not the study's own analysis. The sample records some 440,000 distinct CDR3 sequences, approximately 24% of which are singletons. 2.9% of the sample is held by the ten biggest clonotypes.

The data were obtained in a study of identical twins (dated by TCRdb to the mid-2010s). Describing the broader study: To test whether fetal clonotypes persist, this study deep-sequenced TCR alpha and beta repertoires from monozygotic twins, from unrelated adults of various ages, and from cord blood. To rule out contamination, the twin experiments were replicated at different times with different library preparation protocols. What the study reported, not specific to this receptor: In monozygotic twins, recombination models systematically underestimated out-of-frame TCR alpha sharing, but the models matched the sharing seen between unrelated individuals. Abundant cord blood beta clonotypes had fewer insertions, young adult naive repertoires showed a similar but weaker trend, and memory repertoires showed no such trend. Excess twin sharing in beta out-of-frame sequences was weaker because fewer shared sequences lowered the signal-to-noise ratio. Compared with coincidental sharing between unrelated individuals, out-of-frame TCR alpha sequences shared between twins showed an excess of sequences with low generation probability. Because the same donors could not be followed over many years, the conclusions depended on cross-sectional statistical analysis. Invariant T cells such as MAIT and iNKT could partly confound zero-insertion analyses, although diverse VJ usage argued against such confounding for most clonotypes.

The CDR3 covers 15 residues, taking in both the cysteine and the phenylalanine. The CDR3 DNA has 45 bases and is translated from base 1. Between the V and J ends, shortened by 3 bases and 4 bases respectively, the junction contains 13 bases. As encoded in the germline V gene, CDR1 is SGHRS while CDR2 is YFSETQ. Every donor in the study was a healthy Caucasian. The twin cohort consisted of three pairs of female monozygotic twins, all aged roughly 18 to 30 years. Positive isolation kits from Invitrogen were used to isolate CD4+ and CD8+ T cell populations. The sample was also reused in another study, on T cells expressing NK-cell markers. The second paper further reports: Eight donors provided sorted CD3+CD56+NKG2C+, CD3+CD56+NKG2C- and CD3+CD56-NKG2C+ T-cell subsets, whose TCR beta-chain repertoires were profiled. Seven of the eight sequenced donors were HCMV-seropositive and one was HCMV-seronegative. In several experiments an anti-gammadeltaTCR antibody was added to restrict sorting to alphabetaTCR-expressing T cells. In several donors, the dominant CD3+CD56+NKG2C+ clonotypes were found to rank among the top 10 CD8+ clonotypes and to make up roughly 1.0-7.0% of CD8+ T cells. Those dominant clonotypes were again the most abundant among CD3+CD56-NKG2C+ cells in a few donors, at roughly 28.3-60.1%. It remained unclear whether the expanded NKG2C-expressing T cell clones were specific for HCMV antigens. The eight sequenced donors were randomly selected healthy volunteers, three men and five women. HCMV serostatus was determined by detecting HCMV-specific IgG in serum with a commercial ELISA kit. Reads were demultiplexed and grouped by UMI with MIGEC, and clonotypes were assembled and quantified with MiTCR. To exclude erroneous sequences, any TCR cDNA sequence not supported by at least two reads was discarded. The tcR package was used for downstream repertoire analysis, and clonotypes were matched between fractions using CDR3 nucleotide sequence together with V segment. VDJmatch was used to annotate antigen specificity against VDJdb, with one amino acid substitution in CDR3 allowed.

Sequencing used CD4+ T cells sorted from blood. The V and J segments used are TRBV5-1 and TRBJ1-4; tentative D gene TRBD1, with 6 bases matching. The TCR was taken from a woman younger than 30 in good health. The CDR3 region: CASSSRGDHNEKLFF. The DNA reads TGCGCCAGCAGCTCTAGGGGGGATCATAATGAAAAACTGTTTTTT.